This paragraph reports one TCR beta chain. This table comes from immunoSEQ multiplex PCR, and its TCRdb copy is limited to in-frame clones, with some not included. The sample lists approximately 150,000 clones, about nine tenths occurring once. The data were taken from a study of T cell responses to AZD1222 COVID-19 vaccine. Germline V gene lookup returns CDR1 SGHAT and CDR2 FQNNGV. V gave up 1 base and J gave up 1 base; unmatched junction bases: 6. The CDR3 sequence is 16 residues long. This clonotype was obtained from an adult in good health. The sample in question was peripheral blood, obtained on day 0 of AZD1222 vaccination. The V and J genes are TRBV11-2 and TRBJ1-1; TRBD1 agrees at 7 bases. The CDR3 protein is CASSLVTGAGNTEAFF. CDR3 bases: TGTGCCAGCAGCTTAGTAACAGGGGCGGGGAACACTGAAGCTTTCTTT. The entire variable domain, with the rest obtained from reference TRBV11-2 and TRBJ1-1, is as follows: EAGVAQSPRYKIIEKRQSVAFWCNPISGHATLYWYQQILGQGPKLLIQFQNNGVVDDSQLPKDRFSAERLKGVDSTLKIQPAKLEDSAVYLCASSLVTGAGNTEAFFGQGTRLTVV.